This record covers a single T cell receptor beta chain. The antigen is unknown. These data come from a study of shared clonotypes between healthy human individuals. At a deep level, the assay was run. Once extracted for a subset, genomic DNA was divided evenly among several immunoSEQ plates. Template amounts of roughly 300 ng DNA, about 30,000 T cell genomes, were employed in unsorted PBMC replicate PCRs. Assay used: immunoSEQ multiplex PCR; TCRdb lists only in-frame clones, some missing. The repertoire includes 450,000 to 500,000 clones, over 60% of them detected once, and 10% to 15% sits in the top ten. Trimming removed 6 bases at V and 7 bases at J, with 15 bases between. CDR1 and CDR2 (germline): SNHLY, FYNNEI. CDR3 size: 14 residues. Notes on the study in general: Among donors, the sharing of clonotypes was expected to be influenced by sequencing depth.

The origin of this receptor is a woman aged 40 to 55 in good health. Some clones in this sample may be carry-over from other donors' samples. The rearrangement joins TRBV2 to TRBJ1-4, with D maybe TRBD1 (6 bases). The source material was PBMCs. CDR3 protein: CASRQGRGGEKLFF. CDR3 in DNA: TGTGCCAGCAGGCAGGGGAGGGGAGGTGAAAAACTGTTTTTT. Full variable domain (outside the CDR3, taken from reference TRBV2 and TRBJ1-4): EPEVTQTPSHQVTQMGQEVILRCVPISNHLYFYWYRQILGQKVEFLVSFYNNEISEKSEIFDDQFSVERPDGSNFTLKIRSTKLEDSAMYFCASRQGRGGEKLFFGSGTQLSVL.